These 3 T cell receptor beta chains were all obtained from the same sample, sequenced in a study of response to subunit inactivated influenza vaccine. TCRdb called the RT-PCR reads again in MiXCR, with one record for every CDR3 protein. The sample includes about 500,000 distinct CDR3 sequences, approximately 15% of them seen just once. Sequenced material: CD4+ T cells sorted from PBMCs, taken 23 months after vaccination. The receptors stem from a man aged 50-75 years who received an inactivated influenza vaccine.

This clonotype has only a few counts. This chain joins TRBV28 and TRBJ2-2; 10 bases agree with TRBD2. CDR1 MDHEN and CDR2 SYDVKM come from the germline V gene. J gave up 5 bases and V 5 bases, and 5 bases lay outside the gene matches. This CDR3 is built from 15 residues. CDR3 protein: CASSPAGGLTGELFF. For the CDR3, the DNA is TGTGCCAGCAGTCCAGCGGGGGGGCTGACCGGGGAGCTGTTTTTT.

This chain uses TRBV5-8 with TRBJ2-7, with D perhaps TRBD1 or TRBD2 (6 bases each). CDR1 SGHTS and CDR2 YDEGEE come from the germline V gene. Trimming pared 0 bases from V and 7 bases from J, leaving 17 bases between. The CDR3 consists of 15 residues. CDR3 nucleotide sequence: TGTGCCAGCAGCTTGGCCTGGGGGGCTGGCTATGAGCAGTACTTC. Protein sequence: CASSLAWGAGYEQYF. Drawing the rest from reference TRBV5-8 and TRBJ2-7, the complete variable domain is EAGVTQSPTHLIKTRGQQATLRCSPISGHTSVYWYQQALGLGLQFLLWYDEGEERNRGNFPPRFSGRQFPNYSSELNVNALELEDSALYLCASSLAWGAGYEQYFGPGTRLTVT.

V is TRBV12-3 or TRBV12-4 and J is TRBJ2-5; 7 positions agree with TRBD2. The CDR3 has 15 residues. Trimming at V came to 6 bases and at J to 2 bases, leaving 9 bases not matched to a gene. The CDR3 spells CASSHRDYLQETQYF. The CDR3 nucleotides read TGTGCCAGCAGCCACCGGGACTACTTACAAGAGACCCAGTACTTC.